This TCR beta chain was captured by sequencing in a study of T cells and Merkel cell carcinoma outcomes. Points on this clone: Antigen unknown.

Study-level results: Repertoire plus T-cell density reportedly predicted Merkel cell carcinoma outcomes.

TCRdb's table, derived via immunoSEQ multiplex PCR, lists solely in-frame clones and lacks some. The table includes just over 300 clones, around 98% detected once. V was trimmed by 0 bases and J by 5 bases, leaving 14 bases between them. CDR1 is LGHNA, CDR2 YSLEER, per germline. The CDR3 has 16 amino acids. This receptor was obtained from a human donor with Merkel cell carcinoma. The rearrangement uses TRBV4-3 and TRBJ2-1; the D gene is possibly TRBD1 (6 bases). Sequencing was done on a sample of tumor tissue from Merkel cell carcinoma. The CDR3 protein is CASSQDYRAADNEQFF. CDR3 nucleotides: TGCGCCAGCAGCCAAGACTACAGGGCAGCGGACAATGAGCAGTTCTTC.